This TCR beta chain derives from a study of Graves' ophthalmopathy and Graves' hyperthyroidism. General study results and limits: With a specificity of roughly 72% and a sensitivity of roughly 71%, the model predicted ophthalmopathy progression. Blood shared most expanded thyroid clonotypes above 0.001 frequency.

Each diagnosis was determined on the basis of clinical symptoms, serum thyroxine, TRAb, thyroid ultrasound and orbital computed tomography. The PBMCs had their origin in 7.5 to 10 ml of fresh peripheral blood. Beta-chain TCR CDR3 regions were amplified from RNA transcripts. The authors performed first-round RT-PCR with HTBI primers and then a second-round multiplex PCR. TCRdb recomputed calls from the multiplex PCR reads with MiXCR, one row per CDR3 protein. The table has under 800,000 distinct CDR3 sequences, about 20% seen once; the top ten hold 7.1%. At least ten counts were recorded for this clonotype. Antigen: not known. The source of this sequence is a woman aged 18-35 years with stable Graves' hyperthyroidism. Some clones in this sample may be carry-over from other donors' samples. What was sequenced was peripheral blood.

The CDR3 loop reads CASSPPASGVQETQYF. CDR3 DNA: TGTGCCAGCAGCCCCCCCGCTAGCGGGGTCCAAGAGACCCAGTACTTC. The J gene is TRBJ2-5, the V gene TRBV12-3 or TRBV12-4, with 9 bases lining up with TRBD2. The CDR3 is made up of 16 amino acids. The V and J ends lost 6 bases and 1 base, in that order; junction bases with no gene match: 9.